The entry that follows covers one TCR beta chain sequence. The germline V gene has CDR1 SGHAT and CDR2 FQDESV (reference sequence). Trimming removed 3 bases from V and 1 base from J, with 10 bases in between. This CDR3 comprises 14 residues. The sample is drawn from a study of human T cells and chemical hapten exposure. In the study overall: Patch tests applied 0.01% DPC to the upper back, read at 6 days. Variation in per-sample TCR yields came mainly from small pooled library volume differences.

Using its own MiXCR run on the RACE reads, TCRdb lists one record per CDR3 protein. The repertoire holds 100,000 or so distinct CDR3 sequences, with under 35% as singletons. As for time point: patch test 3, about 24 weeks after DPC sensitization. As to treatment: therapeutic diphenylcyclopropenone sensitization with weekly scalp DPC. Before extraction, the whole blood was not fractionated, and total RNA was taken from it. Sample: whole blood, taken in connection with sensitization to the hapten diphenylcyclopropenone (DPC). This chain uses TRBV11-1 with TRBJ2-7; unclear D gene. The clonotype originates from a man between 40 and 49 years old with alopecia areata. Some clones in this sample may be carry-over from other donors' samples. CDR3 loop: CASSFQLGSYEQYF. CDR3 bases: TGTGCCAGCAGCTTCCAGCTTGGGTCCTACGAGCAGTACTTC.